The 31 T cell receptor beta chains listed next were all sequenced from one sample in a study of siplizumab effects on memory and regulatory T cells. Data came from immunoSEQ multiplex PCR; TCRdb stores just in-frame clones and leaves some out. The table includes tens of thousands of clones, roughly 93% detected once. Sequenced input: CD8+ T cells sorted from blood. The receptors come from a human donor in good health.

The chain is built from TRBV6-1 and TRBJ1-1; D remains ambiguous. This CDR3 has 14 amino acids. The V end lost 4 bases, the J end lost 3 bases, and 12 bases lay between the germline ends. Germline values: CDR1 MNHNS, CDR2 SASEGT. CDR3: CASSVWGGDTEAFF. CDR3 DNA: TGTGCCAGCAGTGTTTGGGGAGGTGACACTGAAGCTTTCTTT.

CDR3 sequence: CASSLASGSNTGELFF. CDR3 bases: TGTGCCAGCAGCTTAGCTAGCGGCTCGAACACCGGGGAGCTGTTTTTT. The chain is built from TRBV13 and TRBJ2-2, with 7 bases fitting TRBD2. The V segment lost 1 base and the J segment 0 bases; nucleotides outside the gene matches: 2. The CDR3 loop spans 16 amino acids. The germline V gene encodes CDR1 PRHDT and CDR2 FYEKMQ (reference sequence).

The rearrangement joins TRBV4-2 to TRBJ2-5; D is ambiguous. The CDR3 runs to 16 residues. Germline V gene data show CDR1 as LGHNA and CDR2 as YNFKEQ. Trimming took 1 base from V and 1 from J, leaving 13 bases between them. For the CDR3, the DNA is TGTGCCAGCAGCCAAGCTCTCCGAGCTTTCCAAGAGACCCAGTACTTC. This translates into CASSQALRAFQETQYF.

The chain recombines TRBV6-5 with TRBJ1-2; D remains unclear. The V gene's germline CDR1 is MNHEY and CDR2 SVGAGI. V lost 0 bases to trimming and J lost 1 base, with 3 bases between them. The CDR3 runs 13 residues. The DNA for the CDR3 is TGTGCCAGCAGTTACTCCTATAACTATGGCTACACCTTC. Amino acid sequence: CASSYSYNYGYTF.

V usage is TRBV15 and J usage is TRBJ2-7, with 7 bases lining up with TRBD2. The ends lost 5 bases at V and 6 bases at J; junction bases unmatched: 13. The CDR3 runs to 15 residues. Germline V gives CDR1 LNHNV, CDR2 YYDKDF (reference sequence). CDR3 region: CATSLGEGYMGEQYF. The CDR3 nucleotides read TGTGCCACCAGCCTGGGGGAGGGTTACATGGGCGAGCAGTACTTC.

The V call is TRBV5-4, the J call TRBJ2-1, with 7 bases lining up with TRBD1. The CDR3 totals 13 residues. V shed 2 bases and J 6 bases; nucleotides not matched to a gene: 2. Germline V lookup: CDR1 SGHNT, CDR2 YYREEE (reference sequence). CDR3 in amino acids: CASSFWTGNEQFF. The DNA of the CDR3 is TGTGCCAGCAGCTTCTGGACAGGCAATGAGCAGTTCTTC.

CDR3 sequence reads: CASSKTPGQGGDSGNTIYF. CDR3 bases: TGTGCCAGCAGCAAAACCCCGGGACAGGGGGGCGACTCTGGAAACACCATATATTTT. The V call is TRBV7-9, the J call TRBJ1-3; TRBD1 agrees at 11 bases. Germline CDR1 reads SEHNR; CDR2 reads FQNEAQ (reference sequence). With 5 bases clipped from V and 0 bases from J, the junction kept 12 bases outside the gene matches. This CDR3 contains 19 residues.

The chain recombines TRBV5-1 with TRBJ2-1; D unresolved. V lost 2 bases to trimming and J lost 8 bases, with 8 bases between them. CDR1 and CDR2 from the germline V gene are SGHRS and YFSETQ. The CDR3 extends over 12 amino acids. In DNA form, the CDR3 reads TGCGCCAGCAGCTTACCCGCCCATGAGCAGTTCTTC. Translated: CASSLPAHEQFF.

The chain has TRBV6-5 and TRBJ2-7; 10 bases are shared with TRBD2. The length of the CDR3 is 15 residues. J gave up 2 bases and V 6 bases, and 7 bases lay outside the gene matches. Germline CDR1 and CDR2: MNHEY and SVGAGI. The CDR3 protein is CASRVSGRDPYEQYF. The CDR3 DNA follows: TGTGCCAGCAGGGTGAGCGGGAGGGACCCCTACGAGCAGTACTTC.

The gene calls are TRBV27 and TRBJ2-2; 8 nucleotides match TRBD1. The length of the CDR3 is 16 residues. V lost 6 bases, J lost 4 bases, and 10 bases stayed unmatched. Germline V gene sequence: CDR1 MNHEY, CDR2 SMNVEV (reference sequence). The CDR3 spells CASRPPQGAGTGELFF. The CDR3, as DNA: TGTGCCAGCAGGCCTCCCCAGGGGGCGGGCACCGGGGAGCTGTTTTTT.

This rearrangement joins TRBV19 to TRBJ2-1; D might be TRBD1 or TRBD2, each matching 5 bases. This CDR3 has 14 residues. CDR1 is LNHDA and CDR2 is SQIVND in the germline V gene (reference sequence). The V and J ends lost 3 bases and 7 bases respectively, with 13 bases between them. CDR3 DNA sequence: TGTGCCAGTAGTATTGGGACGGCCCCTAATGAGCAGTTCTTC. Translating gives CASSIGTAPNEQFF.

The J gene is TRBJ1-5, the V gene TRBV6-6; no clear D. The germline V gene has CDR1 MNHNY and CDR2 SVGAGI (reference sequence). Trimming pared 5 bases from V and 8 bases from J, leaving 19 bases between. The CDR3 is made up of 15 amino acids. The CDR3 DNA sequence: TGTGCCAGCAGTCCGTGGGGTTCCGACGGGAAGCCCCAGCATTTT. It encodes CASSPWGSDGKPQHF.

In nucleotides, the CDR3 is TGTGCCAGCAGTTATTTCACAGGGGCGGGCACTGAAGCTTTCTTT. Residues: CASSYFTGAGTEAFF. The chain employs TRBV2 and TRBJ1-1; 7 bases match TRBD1. The germline V gene encodes CDR1 SNHLY and CDR2 FYNNEI. The CDR3 consists of 15 residues. With 5 bases clipped from V and 4 bases from J, the junction kept 10 bases outside the gene matches.

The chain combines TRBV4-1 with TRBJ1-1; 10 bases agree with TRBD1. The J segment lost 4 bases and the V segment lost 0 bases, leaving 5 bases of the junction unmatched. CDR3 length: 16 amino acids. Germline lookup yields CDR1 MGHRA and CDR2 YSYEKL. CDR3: CASSQELGQGTTEAFF. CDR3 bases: TGCGCCAGCAGCCAAGAACTGGGACAGGGGACCACTGAAGCTTTCTTT.

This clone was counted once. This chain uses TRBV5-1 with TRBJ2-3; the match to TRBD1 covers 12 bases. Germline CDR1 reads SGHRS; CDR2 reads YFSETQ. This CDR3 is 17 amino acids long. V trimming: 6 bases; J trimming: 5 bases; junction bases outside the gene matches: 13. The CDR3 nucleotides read TGCGCCAGCACCACATTACCGGGACAGGGGGCTGGAGATACGCAGTATTTT. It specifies CASTTLPGQGAGDTQYF.

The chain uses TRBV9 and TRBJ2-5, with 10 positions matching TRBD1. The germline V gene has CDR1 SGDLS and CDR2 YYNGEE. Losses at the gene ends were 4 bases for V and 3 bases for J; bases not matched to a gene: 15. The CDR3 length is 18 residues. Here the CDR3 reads CASSPTTGGLSIKETQYF. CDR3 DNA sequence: TGTGCCAGCAGCCCAACGACAGGGGGCCTTTCAATCAAAGAGACCCAGTACTTC.

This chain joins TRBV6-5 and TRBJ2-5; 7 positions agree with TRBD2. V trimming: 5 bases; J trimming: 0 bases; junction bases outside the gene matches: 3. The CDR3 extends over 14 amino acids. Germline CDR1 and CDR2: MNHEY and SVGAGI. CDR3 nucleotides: TGTGCCAGCAGTCGGGGGGTGAACCAAGAGACCCAGTACTTC. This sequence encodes CASSRGVNQETQYF.

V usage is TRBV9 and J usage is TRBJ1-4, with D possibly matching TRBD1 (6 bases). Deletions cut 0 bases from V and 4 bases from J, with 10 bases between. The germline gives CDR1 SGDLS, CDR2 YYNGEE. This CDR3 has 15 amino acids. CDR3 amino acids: CASSVAGANNEKLFF. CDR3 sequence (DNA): TGTGCCAGCAGCGTAGCAGGGGCGAATAATGAAAAACTGTTTTTT. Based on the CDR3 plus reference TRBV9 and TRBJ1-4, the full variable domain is DSGVTQTPKHLITATGQRVTLRCSPRSGDLSVYWYQQSLDQGLQFLIQYYNGEERAKGNILERFSAQQFPDLHSELNLSSLELGDSALYFCASSVAGANNEKLFFGSGTQLSVL.

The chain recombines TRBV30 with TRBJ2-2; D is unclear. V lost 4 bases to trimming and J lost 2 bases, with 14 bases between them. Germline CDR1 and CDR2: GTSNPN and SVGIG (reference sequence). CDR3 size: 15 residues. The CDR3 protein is CAWMRTLTNTGELFF. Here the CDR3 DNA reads TGTGCCTGGATGAGGACCCTCACAAACACCGGGGAGCTGTTTTTT.

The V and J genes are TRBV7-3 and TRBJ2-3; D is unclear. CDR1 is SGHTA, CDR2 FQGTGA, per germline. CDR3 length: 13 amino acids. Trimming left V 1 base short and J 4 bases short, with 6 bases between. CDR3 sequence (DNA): TGTGCCAGCAGCTTAATGGTCCCAGATACGCAGTATTTT. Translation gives CASSLMVPDTQYF.

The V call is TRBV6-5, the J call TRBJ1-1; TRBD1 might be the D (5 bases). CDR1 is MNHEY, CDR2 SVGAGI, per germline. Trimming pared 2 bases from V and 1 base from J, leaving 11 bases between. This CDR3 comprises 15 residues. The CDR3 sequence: CASSYDSLGNTEAFF. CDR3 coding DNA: TGTGCCAGCAGTTACGACAGTTTAGGGAACACTGAAGCTTTCTTT.

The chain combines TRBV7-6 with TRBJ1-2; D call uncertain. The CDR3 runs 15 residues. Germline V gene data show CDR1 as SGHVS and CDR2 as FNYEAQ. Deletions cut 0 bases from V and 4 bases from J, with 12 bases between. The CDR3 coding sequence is TGTGCCAGCAGCTTAGCGAGCGCGTCATCCTATGGCTACACCTTC. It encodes CASSLASASSYGYTF. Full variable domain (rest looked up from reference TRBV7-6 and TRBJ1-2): GAGVSQSPRYKVTKRGQDVALRCDPISGHVSLYWYRQALGQGPEFLTYFNYEAQQDKSGLPNDRFSAERPEGSISTLTIQRTEQRDSAMYRCASSLASASSYGYTFGSGTRLTVV.

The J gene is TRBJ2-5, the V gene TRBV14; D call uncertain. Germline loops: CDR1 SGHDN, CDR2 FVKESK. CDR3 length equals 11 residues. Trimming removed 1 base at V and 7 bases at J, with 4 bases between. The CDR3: CASSQGGTQYF. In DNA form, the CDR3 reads TGTGCCAGCAGCCAAGGGGGGACCCAGTACTTC.

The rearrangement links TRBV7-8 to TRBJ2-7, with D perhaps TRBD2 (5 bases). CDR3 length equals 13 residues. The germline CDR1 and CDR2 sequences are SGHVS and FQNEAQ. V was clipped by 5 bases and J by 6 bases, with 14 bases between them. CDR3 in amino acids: CASSGSRAGEQYF. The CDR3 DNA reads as TGTGCCAGCAGCGGCTCGAGGGCTGGCGAGCAGTACTTC.

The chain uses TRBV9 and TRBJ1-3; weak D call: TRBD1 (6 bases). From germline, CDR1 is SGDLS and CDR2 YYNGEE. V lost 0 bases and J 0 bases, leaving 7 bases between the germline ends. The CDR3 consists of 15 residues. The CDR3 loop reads CASSVADSSGNTIYF. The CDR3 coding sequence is TGTGCCAGCAGCGTAGCGGACAGCTCTGGAAACACCATATATTTT.

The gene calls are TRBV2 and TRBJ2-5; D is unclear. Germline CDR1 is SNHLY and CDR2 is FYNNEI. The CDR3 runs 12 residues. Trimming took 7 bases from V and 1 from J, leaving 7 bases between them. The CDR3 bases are TGTGCCAGCAAGGGCGGCCAAGAGACCCAGTACTTC. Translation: CASKGGQETQYF.

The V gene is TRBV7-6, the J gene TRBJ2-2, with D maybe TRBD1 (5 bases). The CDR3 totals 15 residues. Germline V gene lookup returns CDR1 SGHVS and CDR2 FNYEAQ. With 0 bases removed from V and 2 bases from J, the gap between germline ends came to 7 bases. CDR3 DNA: TGTGCCAGCAGCTTAGCTACAGGAAACACCGGGGAGCTGTTTTTT. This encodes CASSLATGNTGELFF.

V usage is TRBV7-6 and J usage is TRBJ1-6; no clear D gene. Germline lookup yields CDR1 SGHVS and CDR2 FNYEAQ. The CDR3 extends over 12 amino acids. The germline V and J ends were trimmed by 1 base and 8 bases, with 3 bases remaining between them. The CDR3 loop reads CASSLGDSPLHF. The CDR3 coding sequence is TGTGCCAGCAGCTTAGGAGATTCACCCCTCCACTTT.

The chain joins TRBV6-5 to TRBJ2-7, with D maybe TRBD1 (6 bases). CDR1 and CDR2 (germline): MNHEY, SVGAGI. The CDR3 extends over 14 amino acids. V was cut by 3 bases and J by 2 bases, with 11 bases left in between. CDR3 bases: TGTGCCAGCAGTTATGAGGGACAAGCCTACGAGCAGTACTTC. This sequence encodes CASSYEGQAYEQYF.

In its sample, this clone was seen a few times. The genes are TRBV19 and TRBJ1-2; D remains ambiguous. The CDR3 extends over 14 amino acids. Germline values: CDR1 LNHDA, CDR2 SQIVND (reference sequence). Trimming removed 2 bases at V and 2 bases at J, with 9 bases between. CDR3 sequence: CASSIPGYNYGYTF. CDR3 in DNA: TGTGCCAGTAGTATACCGGGCTACAACTATGGCTACACCTTC.

In nucleotides, the CDR3 is TGTGCCAGCAGCTTAAAAATCAGGCTAGCGGGGGACCAAGAGACCCAGTACTTC. This sequence encodes CASSLKIRLAGDQETQYF. The chain carries TRBV7-9 and TRBJ2-5, with 10 bases identical to TRBD2. This CDR3 spans 18 amino acids. The germline V gene encodes CDR1 SEHNR and CDR2 FQNEAQ (reference sequence). V shed 2 bases, J shed 0 bases, and the junction held 9 bases outside the gene matches.